The T cell receptor (beta chain) under discussion was sequenced for a study of cytomegalovirus exposure and HLA in healthy donors. The PCR employed 60 Vbeta primers together with 13 Jbeta primers. Measured with immunoSEQ multiplex PCR; TCRdb has only the in-frame clones, and not every one. The table records about 76,000 clones, around 65% of them present only once. Donors were nominally healthy when sampled, though unrecorded immune exposures were likely. Trimming at V came to 4 bases and at J to 4 bases, leaving 5 bases not matched to a gene. Germline V gene data show CDR1 as SGHTA and CDR2 as FQGTGA. The CDR3 has 16 amino acids. Points from the study as a whole: A previous analysis found most TCR beta V segments productive roughly 90% or roughly 30% of the time. Using a false discovery rate of 0.05, a later analysis showed that fewer than 20,000 TCR beta sequences were associated with HLA alleles.

Remarks on this clone: Antigen: not known.

This chain links TRBV7-3 with TRBJ2-3, with 13 bases lining up with TRBD2. The receptor was isolated from a man aged 55 to 70 in good health and CMV-seropositive. Sequenced input: PBMCs. Written as DNA, the CDR3 is TGTGCCAGCAGCTCCGGACTAGCGGGAGCTGCAGATACGCAGTATTTT. Encoded protein: CASSSGLAGAADTQYF.